The 20 T cell receptor beta chains given below trace back to one sample, sequenced in a study of cytomegalovirus exposure and HLA in healthy donors (dated by TCRdb to about 2017). Library creation used the immunoSEQ multiplex PCR assay. A mixture of 60 forward primers for TCR Vbeta segments and 13 reverse primers for TCR Jbeta segments was used in the multiplex PCR. Entries here come from immuneACCESS through TCRdb and include only in-frame sequences with V and J called. Some clones fail to appear in such tables; in the studies checked, an unresolved V gene covers under half of the shortfall, and the cause of the remainder is unknown. The sample profile shows about 140,000 clones; 78% of them were found once. 2% to 2.5% of the sample is taken by the ten largest. The sequencing input was PBMCs. These receptors were taken from a woman aged 18-35 years in good health and CMV-seropositive.

The chain couples TRBV7-2 to TRBJ1-1; possible D gene TRBD1, 6 bases. Germline lookup yields CDR1 SGHTA and CDR2 FQGNSA. This CDR3 is built from 13 residues. V lost 2 bases to trimming and J lost 3 bases, with 7 bases between them. The CDR3 sequence is CASSLKGDTEAFF. CDR3 in DNA: TGTGCCAGCAGCTTAAAGGGGGACACTGAAGCTTTCTTT.

The rearrangement links TRBV5-1 to TRBJ1-2; 8 positions match TRBD1. The CDR3 loop spans 15 amino acids. The germline gives CDR1 SGHRS, CDR2 YFSETQ. V shed 0 bases, J shed 14 bases, and the junction held 15 bases outside the gene matches. The CDR3 bases are TGCGCCAGCAGCTTGGCACCCGGACCACAGGGGGTGAGAACCTTC. It yields the protein CASSLAPGPQGVRTF. The full variable domain, its missing parts supplied by reference TRBV5-1 and TRBJ1-2, is KAGVTQTPRYLIKTRGQQVTLSCSPISGHRSVSWYQQTPGQGLQFLFEYFSETQRNKGNFPGRFSGRQFSNSRSEMNVSTLELGDSALYLCASSLAPGPQGVRTFGSGTRLTVV.

The chain joins TRBV11-2 to TRBJ1-2; 9 positions agree with TRBD1. After removal of 1 base from V and 4 bases from J, the junction contained 13 bases not matched to a gene. There are 18 residues in the CDR3. CDR1 is SGHAT and CDR2 is FQNNGV in the germline V gene. CDR3 amino acids: CASSLGVSRDRVPYGYTF. The CDR3 region has the DNA TGTGCCAGCAGCTTAGGTGTCTCCCGGGACAGGGTCCCCTATGGCTACACCTTC. The full variable domain, its missing parts supplied by reference TRBV11-2 and TRBJ1-2, is EAGVAQSPRYKIIEKRQSVAFWCNPISGHATLYWYQQILGQGPKLLIQFQNNGVVDDSQLPKDRFSAERLKGVDSTLKIQPAKLEDSAVYLCASSLGVSRDRVPYGYTFGSGTRLTVV.

The CDR3 DNA is TGTGCCATCGGACCCCCTGGGGGAGGGAACACTGAAGCTTTCTTT. Its protein is CAIGPPGGGNTEAFF. The chain has TRBV10-3 and TRBJ1-1; possible D gene TRBD1, 5 bases. The germline gives CDR1 ENHRY, CDR2 SYGVKD. The CDR3 is made up of 15 amino acids. Trimming removed 8 bases from V and 1 base from J, with 17 bases in between.

The V and J genes are TRBV4-3 and TRBJ1-1; weak D call: TRBD1 (6 bases). Trimming cost V 2 bases and J 1 base, with 8 bases left between them. This CDR3 comprises 14 residues. Per the germline V gene, CDR1 is LGHNA and CDR2 is YSLEER. CDR3 in amino acids: CASSQSDRNTEAFF. CDR3 sequence (DNA): TGCGCCAGCAGCCAATCGGACAGGAACACTGAAGCTTTCTTT.

Only one count was recorded for this clone. The J gene is TRBJ2-7, the V gene TRBV30, with TRBD2 as a possible D gene (6 bases). Germline CDR1 reads GTSNPN; CDR2 reads SVGIG (reference sequence). Trimming took off 0 bases at V and 0 bases at J, with 15 bases between the two ends. The CDR3 runs to 16 residues. The CDR3 region has the DNA TGTGCCTGGAGTGTACGTCGGAGGAGGGGCTCCTACGAGCAGTACTTC. Residues: CAWSVRRRRGSYEQYF.

J is TRBJ2-2 and V is TRBV10-3, with 10 bases fitting TRBD2. Germline V lookup: CDR1 ENHRY, CDR2 SYGVKD. The CDR3 has 16 amino acids. J lost 7 bases, V lost 0 bases, and 5 bases had no gene match. CDR3 loop: CAISESLAGTNGELFF. The CDR3 nucleotides are TGTGCCATCAGTGAGTCACTAGCGGGAACGAACGGGGAGCTGTTTTTT.

A single count supports this clone. In nucleotides, the CDR3 is TGTGCCACCAGCAGAGCCCGGGGAAGAACCTACGAGCAGTACTTC. This gives the protein CATSRARGRTYEQYF. The gene calls are TRBV15 and TRBJ2-7, with D perhaps matching TRBD2 (5 bases). The length of the CDR3 is 15 residues. The germline V gene has CDR1 LNHNV and CDR2 YYDKDF (reference sequence). V was cut by 1 base and J by 2 bases, with 12 bases left in between.

The rearrangement uses TRBV2 and TRBJ1-2; 8 nucleotides align to TRBD1. Germline V CDR1 and CDR2: SNHLY, FYNNEI. The CDR3 has 14 amino acids. The ends lost 7 bases at V and 4 bases at J; junction bases unmatched: 8. CDR3 sequence: CASTRTGISYGYTF. CDR3 DNA sequence: TGTGCCAGCACCCGGACAGGGATTAGCTATGGCTACACCTTC. Complete variable domain (other parts from reference TRBV2 and TRBJ1-2): EPEVTQTPSHQVTQMGQEVILRCVPISNHLYFYWYRQILGQKVEFLVSFYNNEISEKSEIFDDQFSVERPDGSNFTLKIRSTKLEDSAMYFCASTRTGISYGYTFGSGTRLTVV.

This sequence joins TRBV6-5 and TRBJ2-1; possibly TRBD2 for D (7 bases). CDR1 MNHEY and CDR2 SVGAGI come from the germline V gene. The CDR3 spans 16 residues. The V end was cut by 2 bases, the J end by 0 bases, with 11 bases between. CDR3 nucleotide sequence: TGTGCCAGCAGTTACGACGGGGGGCCCTCCTACAATGAGCAGTTCTTC. This gives the protein CASSYDGGPSYNEQFF.

V usage is TRBV5-6 and J usage is TRBJ1-2; 9 nucleotides agree with TRBD1. V gave up 2 bases and J gave up 8 bases; unmatched junction bases: 7. The CDR3 spans 14 residues. The germline V gene encodes CDR1 SGHDT and CDR2 YYEEEE. CDR3 residues: CASSLQGAPGGYTF. DNA for the CDR3: TGTGCCAGCAGCTTACAGGGGGCGCCGGGCGGCTACACCTTC.

This chain links TRBV6-1 with TRBJ2-3, with a possible D match to TRBD1 (6 bases). This CDR3 contains 13 residues. Germline lookup yields CDR1 MNHNS and CDR2 SASEGT. The V and J ends lost 5 bases and 6 bases respectively, with 12 bases between them. CDR3 bases: TGTGCCAGCAGTAGCTACAGGGCTGATACGCAGTATTTT. It translates to CASSSYRADTQYF.

The chain joins TRBV2 to TRBJ2-7, with TRBD1 identical over 8 bases. The length of the CDR3 is 14 residues. Unmatched junction bases numbered 6, after V lost 4 bases and J lost 4 bases. Germline V gene data show CDR1 as SNHLY and CDR2 as FYNNEI. In DNA, the CDR3 is TGTGCCAGCAGTGGGACAGGGATTGTTTACGAGCAGTACTTC. Protein product: CASSGTGIVYEQYF.

The rearrangement joins TRBV7-2 to TRBJ1-2; D call uncertain. V was trimmed by 1 base and J by 5 bases, leaving 14 bases between them. Germline V gives CDR1 SGHTA, CDR2 FQGNSA. The CDR3 length is 15 residues. As DNA, the CDR3 is TGTGCCAGCAGCTTAGGAGGGCCAGGCACATATGGCTACACCTTC. Protein product: CASSLGGPGTYGYTF.

This clone was detected a few times. The V and J genes are TRBV7-2 and TRBJ2-3; a possible D gene is TRBD2 (5 bases). Trimming left V 5 bases short and J 9 bases short, with 15 bases between. Germline V gives CDR1 SGHTA, CDR2 FQGNSA. The CDR3 sequence is 13 residues long. The CDR3 DNA reads as TGTGCCAGCAGCACCCGAGGGCAAGTAACGCAGTATTTT. This translates into CASSTRGQVTQYF. Combining the CDR3 with reference TRBV7-2 and TRBJ2-3 gives the whole variable domain GAGVSQSPSNKVTEKGKDVELRCDPISGHTALYWYRQSLGQGLEFLIYFQGNSAPDKSGLPSDRFSAERTGGSVSTLTIQRTQQEDSAVYLCASSTRGQVTQYFGPGTRLTVL.

In its sample, this clone was seen a few times. This chain uses TRBV5-1 with TRBJ1-2; D remains unclear. Trimming removed 4 bases at V and 4 bases at J, with 14 bases between. This CDR3 is built from 14 residues. Germline CDR1 and CDR2: SGHRS and YFSETQ. The CDR3 nucleotides are TGCGCCAGCAGCGAGGACTTCGCTCCCTATGGCTACACCTTC. It codes for CASSEDFAPYGYTF.

The chain combines TRBV11-2 with TRBJ2-7, with D possibly being TRBD2 (6 bases). This CDR3 has 13 amino acids. With 4 bases removed from V and 3 bases from J, the gap between germline ends came to 10 bases. Germline V gene sequence: CDR1 SGHAT, CDR2 FQNNGV. The CDR3 DNA is TGTGCCAGCAGCTCAGAGGGAGGCTACGAGCAGTACTTC. Encoded protein: CASSSEGGYEQYF. Together with reference TRBV11-2 and TRBJ2-7, the CDR3 gives the full variable domain: EAGVAQSPRYKIIEKRQSVAFWCNPISGHATLYWYQQILGQGPKLLIQFQNNGVVDDSQLPKDRFSAERLKGVDSTLKIQPAKLEDSAVYLCASSSEGGYEQYFGPGTRLTVT.

The V call is TRBV5-6, the J call TRBJ2-3; D is possibly TRBD1 (5 bases). The CDR3 length is 12 residues. Germline V gives CDR1 SGHDT, CDR2 YYEEEE. V gave up 4 bases and J gave up 6 bases, with 9 bases separating them. The CDR3 DNA follows: TGTGCCAGCAGCCCCAGGGCTGATACGCAGTATTTT. Encoded protein: CASSPRADTQYF.

The chain joins TRBV13 to TRBJ1-1, with D perhaps TRBD1 (6 bases). Germline V gene sequence: CDR1 PRHDT, CDR2 FYEKMQ (reference sequence). This CDR3 has 15 amino acids. Deletions cut 4 bases from V and 1 base from J, with 13 bases between. CDR3 in amino acids: CASSSTGPGNTEAFF. The CDR3 DNA sequence: TGTGCCAGCAGCTCCACAGGGCCCGGGAACACTGAAGCTTTCTTT. Full variable domain (missing parts from reference TRBV13 and TRBJ1-1): AAGVIQSPRHLIKEKRETATLKCYPIPRHDTVYWYQQGPGQDPQFLISFYEKMQSDKGSIPDRFSAQQFSDYHSELNMSSLELGDSALYFCASSSTGPGNTEAFFGQGTRLTVV.

The chain carries TRBV7-9 and TRBJ2-1, with TRBD2 identical over 7 bases. The CDR3 is 14 residues long. Germline loops: CDR1 SEHNR, CDR2 FQNEAQ (reference sequence). V dropped 2 bases and J dropped 9; count of bases not matched to a gene: 7. CDR3: CASSLSGGGSEQFF. CDR3 bases: TGTGCCAGCAGCTTAAGTGGGGGGGGTAGTGAGCAGTTCTTC. Combining the CDR3 with reference TRBV7-9 and TRBJ2-1 gives the whole variable domain DTGVSQNPRHKITKRGQNVTFRCDPISEHNRLYWYRQTLGQGPEFLTYFQNEAQLEKSRLLSDRFSAERPKGSFSTLEIQRTEQGDSAMYLCASSLSGGGSEQFFGPGTRLTVL.